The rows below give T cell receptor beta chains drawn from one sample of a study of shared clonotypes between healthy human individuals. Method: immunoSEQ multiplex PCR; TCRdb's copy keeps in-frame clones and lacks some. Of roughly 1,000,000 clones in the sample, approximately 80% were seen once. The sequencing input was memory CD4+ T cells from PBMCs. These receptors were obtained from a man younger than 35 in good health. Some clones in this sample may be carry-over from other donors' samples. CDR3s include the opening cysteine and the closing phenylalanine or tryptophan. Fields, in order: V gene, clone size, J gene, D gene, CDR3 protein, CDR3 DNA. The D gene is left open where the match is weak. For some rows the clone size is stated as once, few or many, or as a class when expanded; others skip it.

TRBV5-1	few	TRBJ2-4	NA	CASSLSGRDIQYF	TGCGCCAGCAGCTTGTCAGGGCGGGACATTCAGTACTTC
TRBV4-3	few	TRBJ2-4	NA	CASTPEAKNIQYF	TGCGCCAGCACCCCGGAGGCCAAAAACATTCAGTACTTC
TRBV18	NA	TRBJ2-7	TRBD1	CASSPGQGASYEQYF	TGTGCCAGCTCACCGGGACAGGGGGCCTCCTACGAGCAGTACTTC
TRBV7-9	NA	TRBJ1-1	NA	CASSLGGTTEAFF	TGTGCCAGCAGCTTGGGGGGGACCACTGAAGCTTTCTTT
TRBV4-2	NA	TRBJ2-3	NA	CASSQEGVKGTQYF	TGTGCCAGCAGCCAAGAAGGGGTTAAGGGTACGCAGTATTTT
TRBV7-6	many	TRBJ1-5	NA	CASSLAVGNQPQHF	TGTGCCAGCAGCTTAGCAGTAGGAAATCAGCCCCAGCATTTT
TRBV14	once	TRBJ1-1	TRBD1	CASSASSGGNTEAFF	TGTGCCAGCAGCGCCAGCTCAGGGGGGAACACTGAAGCTTTCTTT
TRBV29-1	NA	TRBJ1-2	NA	CSVGDVKNGYTF	TGCAGCGTTGGGGACGTAAAAAATGGCTACACCTTC
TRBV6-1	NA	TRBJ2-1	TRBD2	CASSESGGSYNEQFF	TGTGCCAGCAGTGAAAGCGGGGGCTCCTACAATGAGCAGTTCTTC
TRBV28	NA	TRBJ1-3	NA	CASTTGGAGNTIYF	TGTGCCAGCACAACCGGGGGGGCCGGAAACACCATATATTTT
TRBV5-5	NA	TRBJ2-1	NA	CASSRPSSYNEQFF	TGTGCCAGCAGCAGGCCTAGCTCCTACAATGAGCAGTTCTTC
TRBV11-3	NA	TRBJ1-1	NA	CASSLDGSNTEAFF	TGTGCCAGCAGCTTAGACGGATCAAACACTGAAGCTTTCTTT
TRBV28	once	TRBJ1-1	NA	CASSFRLGSVMNTEAFF	TGTGCCAGCAGTTTCCGCCTCGGAAGCGTCATGAACACTGAAGCTTTCTTT
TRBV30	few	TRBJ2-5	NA	CAWTGGETQYF	TGTGCCTGGACAGGTGGGGAGACCCAGTACTTC
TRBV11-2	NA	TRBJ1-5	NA	CASSPYTGKQPQHF	TGTGCCAGCAGCCCTTACACAGGGAAACAGCCCCAGCATTTT
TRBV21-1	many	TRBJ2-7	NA	CASSPWAVGYEQYF	TGTGCCAGCAGCCCCTGGGCGGTCGGATACGAGCAGTACTTC
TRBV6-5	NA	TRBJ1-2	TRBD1	CASSYSISGGNYGYTF	TGTGCCAGCAGTTACTCGATTTCAGGGGGTAACTATGGCTACACCTTC
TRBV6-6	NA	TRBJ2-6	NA	CASSYEGGSGANVLTF	TGTGCCAGCAGTTATGAGGGGGGATCTGGGGCCAACGTCCTGACTTTC
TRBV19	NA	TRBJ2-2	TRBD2	CASTSTSGKPLNTGELFF	TGTGCCAGTACCTCGACTAGCGGGAAGCCCTTGAACACCGGGGAGCTGTTTTTT
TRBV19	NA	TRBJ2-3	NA	CASSRVQGEADTQYF	TGTGCCAGTAGTAGGGTGCAAGGAGAGGCAGATACGCAGTATTTT
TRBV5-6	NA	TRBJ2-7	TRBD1	CASSFTTGTKIDEQYF	TGTGCCAGCAGCTTCACGACAGGGACAAAAATCGACGAGCAGTACTTC
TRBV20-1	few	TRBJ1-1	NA	CSAGFPGAFF	TGCAGTGCGGGATTTCCCGGGGCTTTCTTT